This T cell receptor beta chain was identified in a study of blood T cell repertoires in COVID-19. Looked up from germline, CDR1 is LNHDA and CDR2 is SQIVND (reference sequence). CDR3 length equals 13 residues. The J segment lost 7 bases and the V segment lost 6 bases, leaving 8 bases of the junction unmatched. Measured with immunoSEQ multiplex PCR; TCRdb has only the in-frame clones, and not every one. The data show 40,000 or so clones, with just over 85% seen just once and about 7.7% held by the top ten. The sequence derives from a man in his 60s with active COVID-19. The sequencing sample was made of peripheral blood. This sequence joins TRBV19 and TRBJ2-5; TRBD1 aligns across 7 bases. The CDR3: CASRHKGAGTQYF. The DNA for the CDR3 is TGTGCCAGTAGACACAAGGGGGCCGGGACCCAGTACTTC. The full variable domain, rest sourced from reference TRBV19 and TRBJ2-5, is DGGITQSPKYLFRKEGQNVTLSCEQNLNHDAMYWYRQDPGQGLRLIYYSQIVNDFQKGDIAEGYSVSREKKESFPLTVTSAQKNPTAFYLCASRHKGAGTQYFGPGTRLLVL.